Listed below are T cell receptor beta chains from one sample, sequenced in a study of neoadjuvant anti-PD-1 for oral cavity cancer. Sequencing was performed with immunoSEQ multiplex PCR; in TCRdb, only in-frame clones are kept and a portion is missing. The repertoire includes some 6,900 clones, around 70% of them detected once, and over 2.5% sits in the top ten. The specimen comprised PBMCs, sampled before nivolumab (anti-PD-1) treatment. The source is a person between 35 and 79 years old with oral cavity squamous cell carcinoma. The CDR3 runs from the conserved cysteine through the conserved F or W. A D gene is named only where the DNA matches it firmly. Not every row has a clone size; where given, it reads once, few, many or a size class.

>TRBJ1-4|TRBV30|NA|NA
CAWSVFNLEGPNEKLFF
TGTGCCTGGAGTGTATTCAATCTGGAGGGGCCTAATGAAAAACTGTTTTTT
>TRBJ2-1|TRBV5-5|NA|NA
CASSLFKSPRQRNNEQFF
TGTGCCAGCAGCTTGTTTAAGAGTCCGAGACAGCGGAACAATGAGCAGTTCTTC
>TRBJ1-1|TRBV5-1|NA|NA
CASSLVQGEEAFF
TGCGCCAGCAGCTTGGTGCAGGGCGAAGAAGCTTTCTTT
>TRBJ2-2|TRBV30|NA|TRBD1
CARRGGQGGTGELFF
TGTGCCCGACGGGGTGGACAGGGCGGCACCGGGGAGCTGTTTTTT
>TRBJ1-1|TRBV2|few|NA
CASGRNTEAFF
TGTGCCAGCGGGCGAAACACTGAAGCTTTCTTT
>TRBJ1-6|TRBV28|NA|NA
CASSLIQDNSPLHF
TGTGCCAGCAGTTTAATCCAGGATAATTCACCCCTCCACTTT
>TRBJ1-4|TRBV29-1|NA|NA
CSVETGREKLFF
TGCAGCGTTGAGACAGGCAGGGAAAAACTGTTTTTT
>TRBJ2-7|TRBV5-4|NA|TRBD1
CASSLAGQPGQYF
TGTGCCAGCAGCTTGGCGGGACAGCCAGGGCAGTACTTC
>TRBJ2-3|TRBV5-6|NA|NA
CASRFTGLGTDTQYF
TGTGCCAGCAGGTTCACAGGGTTAGGGACAGATACGCAGTATTTT
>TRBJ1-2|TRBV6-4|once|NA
CASGFPDSPIAGGYTF
TGTGCCAGCGGGTTCCCCGACAGTCCCATCGCCGGTGGCTACACCTTC
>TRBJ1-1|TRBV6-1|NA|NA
CASSEGRAFF
TGTGCCAGCAGTGAAGGGAGGGCTTTCTTT
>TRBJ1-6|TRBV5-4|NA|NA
CATTGVYNSPLHF
TGTGCCACTACGGGGGTCTATAATTCACCCCTCCACTTT
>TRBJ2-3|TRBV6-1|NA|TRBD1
CASSTRDRGPDTQYF
TGTGCCAGCAGTACCCGGGACAGGGGTCCAGATACGCAGTATTTT
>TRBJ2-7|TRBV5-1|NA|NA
CASSFGAGAQGEQYF
TGCGCCAGCAGCTTTGGGGCAGGGGCCCAAGGCGAGCAGTACTTC
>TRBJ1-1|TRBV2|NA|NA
CASSSTRTEAFF
TGTGCCAGCAGTTCAACTCGCACTGAAGCTTTCTTT
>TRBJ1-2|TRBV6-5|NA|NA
CASSGSGYGYTF
TGTGCCAGCAGTGGTTCCGGGTACGGCTACACCTTC
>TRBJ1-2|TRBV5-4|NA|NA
CASSLATYIRLDGYTF
TGTGCCAGCAGCTTGGCTACCTATATCCGTTTGGATGGCTACACCTTC